Listed here is a single T cell receptor (beta chain). Its target is not known. These data belong to a study of PD-1 blockade in classical Hodgkin lymphoma. Study results and caveats: CD8+ TCR diversity did not rise significantly by C4D1, unlike CD4+.

Time point given: cycle 4 day 1 (C4D1), after 5 to 7 weeks of nivolumab. Each and every patient relapsed after autologous stem cell transplantation, and patients got differing brentuximab vedotin exposure. Here immunoSEQ multiplex PCR was the method, and the copy in TCRdb shows in-frame clones only, minus some. In the table there are about 90,000 clones, 90% of which are singletons. The ends lost 5 bases at V and 4 bases at J; junction bases unmatched: 10. CDR3 size: 16 residues. Germline V CDR1 and CDR2: WNHNN, SYGVQD (reference sequence). The sample was peripheral blood mononuclear cells (PBMCs), taken before the fourth cycle of nivolumab. This chain links TRBV10-1 with TRBJ2-7, with 11 bases that match TRBD1. This receptor was obtained from a human donor with classical Hodgkin lymphoma. The CDR3 spells CASSTDRGLKTYEQYF. The CDR3 coding sequence is TGCGCCAGCAGTACGGACAGGGGGCTAAAAACTTACGAGCAGTACTTC.